The T cell receptor (beta chain) under discussion was sequenced for a study of T cell clonotyping in hematopoietic cell transplantation. A remark on this clone: Antigen unknown.

This CDR3 has 14 amino acids. V was pared by 1 base and J by 5 bases, with 9 bases between. Germline CDR1 LNHNV, CDR2 YYDKDF (reference sequence). Whole-study findings and limits: Pathologically expanded recipient clonotypes increased progressively from day 30 to day 180 as diversity fell.

The table came from immunoSEQ multiplex PCR; TCRdb's copy has only in-frame clones and leaves some out. The table includes thousands of clones, less than 90% detected once. The V and J genes are TRBV15 and TRBJ1-5, with D unclear. The sequence was obtained from a male patient over 55 who had an allogeneic stem cell transplant from a related donor, so the T cells may come from the graft donor. Some clones in this sample may be carry-over from other donors' samples. The input for sequencing was peripheral blood mononuclear cells, taken at the time of graft-versus-host disease after allogeneic stem cell transplant. The CDR3 protein is CATSRGAADQPQHF. The CDR3 bases are TGTGCCACCAGCAGAGGGGCGGCCGATCAGCCCCAGCATTTT.